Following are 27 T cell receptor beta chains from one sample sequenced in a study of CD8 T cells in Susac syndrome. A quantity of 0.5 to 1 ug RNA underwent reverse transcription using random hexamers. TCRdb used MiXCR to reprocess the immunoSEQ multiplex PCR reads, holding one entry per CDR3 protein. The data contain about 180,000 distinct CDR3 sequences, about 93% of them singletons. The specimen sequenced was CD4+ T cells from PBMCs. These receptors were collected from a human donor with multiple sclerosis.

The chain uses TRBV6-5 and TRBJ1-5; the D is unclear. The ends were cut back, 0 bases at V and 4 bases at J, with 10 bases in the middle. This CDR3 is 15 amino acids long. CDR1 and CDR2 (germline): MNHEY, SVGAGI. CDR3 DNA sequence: TGTGCCAGCAGTTACTCGATGAGAAGTAATCAGCCCCAGCATTTT. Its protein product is CASSYSMRSNQPQHF.

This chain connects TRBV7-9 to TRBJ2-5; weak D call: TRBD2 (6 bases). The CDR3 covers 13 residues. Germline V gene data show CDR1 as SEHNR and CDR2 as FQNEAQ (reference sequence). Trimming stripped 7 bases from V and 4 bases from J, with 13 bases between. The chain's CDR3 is CASTLMGGETQYF. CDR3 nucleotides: TGTGCCAGCACCTTGATGGGAGGAGAGACCCAGTACTTC.

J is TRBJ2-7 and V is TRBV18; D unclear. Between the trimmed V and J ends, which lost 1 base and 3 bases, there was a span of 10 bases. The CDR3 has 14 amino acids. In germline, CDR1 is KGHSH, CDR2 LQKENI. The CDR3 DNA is TGTGCCAGCTCACCACGGGTCAGAAACTACGAGCAGTACTTC. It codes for CASSPRVRNYEQYF.

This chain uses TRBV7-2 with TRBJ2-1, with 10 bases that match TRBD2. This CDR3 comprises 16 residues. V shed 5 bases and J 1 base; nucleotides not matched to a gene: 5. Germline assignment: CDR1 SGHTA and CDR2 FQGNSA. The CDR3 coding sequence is TGTGCCAGCAGCAACATAGCGGGGGGATCCTACAATGAGCAGTTCTTC. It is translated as CASSNIAGGSYNEQFF.

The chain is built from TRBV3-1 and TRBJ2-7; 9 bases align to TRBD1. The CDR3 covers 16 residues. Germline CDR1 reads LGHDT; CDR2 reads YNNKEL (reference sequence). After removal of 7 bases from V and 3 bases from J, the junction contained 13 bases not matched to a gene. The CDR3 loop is CASTRSPGDRVYEQYF. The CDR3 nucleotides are TGTGCCAGCACCCGAAGCCCTGGGGACAGGGTCTACGAGCAGTACTTC.

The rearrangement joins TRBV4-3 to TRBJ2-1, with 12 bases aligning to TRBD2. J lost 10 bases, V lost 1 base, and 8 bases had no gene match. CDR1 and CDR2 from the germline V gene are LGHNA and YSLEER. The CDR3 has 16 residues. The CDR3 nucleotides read TGCGCCAGCAGCCAAGGACTAGCGGGAGTGGTAGAAGAGCAGTTCTTC. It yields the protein CASSQGLAGVVEEQFF.

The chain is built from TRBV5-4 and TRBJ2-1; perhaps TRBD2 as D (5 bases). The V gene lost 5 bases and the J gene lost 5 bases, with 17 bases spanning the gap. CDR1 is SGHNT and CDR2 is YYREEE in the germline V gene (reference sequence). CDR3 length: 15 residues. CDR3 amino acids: CASSLRATEDNEQFF. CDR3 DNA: TGTGCCAGCAGTCTCCGGGCCACGGAGGACAATGAGCAGTTCTTC.

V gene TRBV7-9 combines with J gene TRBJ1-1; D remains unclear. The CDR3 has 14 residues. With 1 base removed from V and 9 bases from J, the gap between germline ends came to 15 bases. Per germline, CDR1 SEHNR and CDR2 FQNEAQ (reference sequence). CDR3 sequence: CASSLGGPSPKAFF. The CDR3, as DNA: TGTGCCAGCAGCTTAGGAGGACCCTCCCCAAAAGCTTTCTTT.

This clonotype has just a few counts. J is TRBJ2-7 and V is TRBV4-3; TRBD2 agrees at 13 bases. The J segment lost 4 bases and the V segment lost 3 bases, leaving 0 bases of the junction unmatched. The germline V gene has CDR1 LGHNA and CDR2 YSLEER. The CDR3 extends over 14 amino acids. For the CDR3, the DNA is TGCGCCAGCAGCCAGACTAGCGGGAGGTACGAGCAGTACTTC. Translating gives CASSQTSGRYEQYF.

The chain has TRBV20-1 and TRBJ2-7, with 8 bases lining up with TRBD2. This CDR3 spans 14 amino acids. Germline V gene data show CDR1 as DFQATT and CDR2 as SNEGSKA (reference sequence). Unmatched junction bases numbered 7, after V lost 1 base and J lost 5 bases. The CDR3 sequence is CSARVGGGPDEQYF. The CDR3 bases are TGCAGTGCTAGAGTTGGCGGGGGGCCGGACGAGCAGTACTTC.

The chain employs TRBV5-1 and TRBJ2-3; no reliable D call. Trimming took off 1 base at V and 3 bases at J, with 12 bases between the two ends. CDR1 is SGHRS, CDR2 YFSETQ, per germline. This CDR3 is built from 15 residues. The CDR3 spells CASSLLQPRTDTQYF. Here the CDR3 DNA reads TGCGCCAGCAGCTTGCTACAGCCCAGGACAGATACGCAGTATTTT.

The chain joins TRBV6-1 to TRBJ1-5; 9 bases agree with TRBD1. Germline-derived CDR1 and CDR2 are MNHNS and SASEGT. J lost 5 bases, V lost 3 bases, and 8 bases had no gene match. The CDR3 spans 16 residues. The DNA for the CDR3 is TGTGCCAGCAGTGACCCCCGGGACAGGGTCTATCAGCCCCAGCATTTT. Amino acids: CASSDPRDRVYQPQHF.

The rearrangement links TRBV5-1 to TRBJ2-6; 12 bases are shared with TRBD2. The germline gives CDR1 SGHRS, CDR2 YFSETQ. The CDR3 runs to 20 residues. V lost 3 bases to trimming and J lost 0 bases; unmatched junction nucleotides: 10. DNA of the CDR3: TGCGCCAGCAGCTCCCCTGGACTAGCGGGGCCCAGCTCTGGGGCCAACGTCCTGACTTTC. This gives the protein CASSSPGLAGPSSGANVLTF. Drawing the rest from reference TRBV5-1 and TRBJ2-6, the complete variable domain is KAGVTQTPRYLIKTRGQQVTLSCSPISGHRSVSWYQQTPGQGLQFLFEYFSETQRNKGNFPGRFSGRQFSNSRSEMNVSTLELGDSALYLCASSSPGLAGPSSGANVLTFGAGSRLTVL.

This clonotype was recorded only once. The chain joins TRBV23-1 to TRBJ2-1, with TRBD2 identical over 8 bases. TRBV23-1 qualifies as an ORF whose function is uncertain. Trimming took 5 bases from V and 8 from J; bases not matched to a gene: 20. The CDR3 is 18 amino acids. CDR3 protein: CASSTETDPGLERDEQFF. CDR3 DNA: TGCGCCAGCAGTACGGAGACAGATCCGGGACTAGAGAGAGATGAGCAGTTCTTC.

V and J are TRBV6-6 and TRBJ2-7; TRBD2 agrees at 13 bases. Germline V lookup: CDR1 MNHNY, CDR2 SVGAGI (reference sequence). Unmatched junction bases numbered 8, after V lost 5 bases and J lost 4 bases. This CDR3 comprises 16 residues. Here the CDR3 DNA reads TGTGCCAGCAGTCCATGGACTAGCGGGAGCGGGTACGAGCAGTACTTC. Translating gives CASSPWTSGSGYEQYF.

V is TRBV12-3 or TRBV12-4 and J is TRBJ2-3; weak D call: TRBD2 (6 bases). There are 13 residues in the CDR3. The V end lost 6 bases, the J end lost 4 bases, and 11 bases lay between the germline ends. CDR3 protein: CASSPGTADTQYF. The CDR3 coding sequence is TGTGCCAGCAGCCCTGGGACTGCAGATACGCAGTATTTT.

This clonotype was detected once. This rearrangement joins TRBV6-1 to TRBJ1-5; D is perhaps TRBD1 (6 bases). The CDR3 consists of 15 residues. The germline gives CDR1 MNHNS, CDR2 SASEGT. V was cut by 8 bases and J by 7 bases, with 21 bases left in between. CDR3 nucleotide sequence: TGTGCCAGCCAGTGGAGCGGGGGGGCAAAACAGCCCCAGCATTTT. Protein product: CASQWSGGAKQPQHF.

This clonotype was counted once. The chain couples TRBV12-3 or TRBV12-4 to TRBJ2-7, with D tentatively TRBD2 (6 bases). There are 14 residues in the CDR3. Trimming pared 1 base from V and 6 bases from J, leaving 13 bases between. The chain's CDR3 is CASSLGSGRGEQYF. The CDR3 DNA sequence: TGTGCCAGCAGTTTAGGGTCAGGGCGGGGCGAGCAGTACTTC.

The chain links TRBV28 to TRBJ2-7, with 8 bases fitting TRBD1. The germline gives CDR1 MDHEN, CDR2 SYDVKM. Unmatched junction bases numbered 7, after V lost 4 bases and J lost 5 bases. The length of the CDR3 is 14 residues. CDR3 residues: CASSSPQGANEQYF. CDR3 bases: TGTGCCAGCAGTTCACCGCAGGGGGCTAACGAGCAGTACTTC.

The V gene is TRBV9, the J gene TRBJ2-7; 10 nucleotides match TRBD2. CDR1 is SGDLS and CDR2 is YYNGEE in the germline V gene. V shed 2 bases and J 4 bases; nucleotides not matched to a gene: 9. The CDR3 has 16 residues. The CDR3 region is CASSVDGLADLYEQYF. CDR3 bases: TGTGCCAGCAGCGTCGACGGACTAGCGGACCTGTACGAGCAGTACTTC. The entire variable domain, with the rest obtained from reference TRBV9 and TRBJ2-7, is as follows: DSGVTQTPKHLITATGQRVTLRCSPRSGDLSVYWYQQSLDQGLQFLIQYYNGEERAKGNILERFSAQQFPDLHSELNLSSLELGDSALYFCASSVDGLADLYEQYFGPGTRLTVT.

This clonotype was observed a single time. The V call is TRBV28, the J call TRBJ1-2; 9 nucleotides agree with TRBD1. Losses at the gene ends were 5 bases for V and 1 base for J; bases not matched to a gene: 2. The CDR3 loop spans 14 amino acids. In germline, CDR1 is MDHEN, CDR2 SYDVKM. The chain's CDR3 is CASSTGGDNYGYTF. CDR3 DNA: TGTGCCAGCAGTACAGGGGGCGATAACTATGGCTACACCTTC.

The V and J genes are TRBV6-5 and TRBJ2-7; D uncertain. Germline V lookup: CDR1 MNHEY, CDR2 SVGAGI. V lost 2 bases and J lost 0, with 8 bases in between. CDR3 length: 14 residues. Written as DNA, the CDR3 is TGTGCCAGCAGTTACGGTTCCAACTCCTACGAGCAGTACTTC. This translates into CASSYGSNSYEQYF.

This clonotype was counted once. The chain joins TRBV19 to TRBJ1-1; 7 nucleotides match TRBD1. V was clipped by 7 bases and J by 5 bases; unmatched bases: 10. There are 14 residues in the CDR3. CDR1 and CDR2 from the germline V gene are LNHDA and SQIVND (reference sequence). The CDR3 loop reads CASTEGRGLTEAFF. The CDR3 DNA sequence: TGTGCCAGTACTGAAGGCAGGGGGTTGACTGAAGCTTTCTTT.

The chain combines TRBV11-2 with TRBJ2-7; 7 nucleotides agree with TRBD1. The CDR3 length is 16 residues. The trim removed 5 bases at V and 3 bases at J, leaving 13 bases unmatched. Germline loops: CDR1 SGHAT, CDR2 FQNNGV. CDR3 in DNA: TGTGCCAGCAGCCCGCGCAGAGCAGGGGGACACTACGAGCAGTACTTC. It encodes CASSPRRAGGHYEQYF.

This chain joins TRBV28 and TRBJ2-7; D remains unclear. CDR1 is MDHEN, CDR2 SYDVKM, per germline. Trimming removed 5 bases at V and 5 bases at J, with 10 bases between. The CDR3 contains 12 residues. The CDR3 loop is CASSLMTDEQYF. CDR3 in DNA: TGTGCCAGCAGTCTCATGACGGACGAGCAGTACTTC.

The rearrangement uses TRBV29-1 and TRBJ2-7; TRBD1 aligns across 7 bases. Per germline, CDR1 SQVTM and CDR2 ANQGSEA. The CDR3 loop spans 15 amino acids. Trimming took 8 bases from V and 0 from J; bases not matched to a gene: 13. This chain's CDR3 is CSRLLGQASSYEQYF. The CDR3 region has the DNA TGCAGCCGTCTACTCGGACAGGCGAGCTCCTACGAGCAGTACTTC.

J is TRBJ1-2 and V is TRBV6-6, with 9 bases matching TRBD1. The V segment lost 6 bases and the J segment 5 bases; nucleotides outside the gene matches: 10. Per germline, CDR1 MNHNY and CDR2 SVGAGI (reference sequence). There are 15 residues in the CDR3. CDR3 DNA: TGTGCCAGCAGCCAAAGGACGGGACAGGGTTATGGCTACACCTTC. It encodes CASSQRTGQGYGYTF.